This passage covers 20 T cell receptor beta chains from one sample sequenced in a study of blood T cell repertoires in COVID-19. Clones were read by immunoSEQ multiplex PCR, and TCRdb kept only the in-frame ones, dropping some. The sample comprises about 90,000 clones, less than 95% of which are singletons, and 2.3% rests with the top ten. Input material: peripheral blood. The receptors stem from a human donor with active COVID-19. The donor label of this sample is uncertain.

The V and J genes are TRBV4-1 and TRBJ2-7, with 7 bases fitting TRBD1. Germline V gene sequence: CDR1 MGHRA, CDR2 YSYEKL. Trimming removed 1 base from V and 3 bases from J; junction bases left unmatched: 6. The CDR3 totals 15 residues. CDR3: CASSQGQGPIYEQYF. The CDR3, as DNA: TGCGCCAGCAGCCAAGGACAGGGCCCCATCTACGAGCAGTACTTC.

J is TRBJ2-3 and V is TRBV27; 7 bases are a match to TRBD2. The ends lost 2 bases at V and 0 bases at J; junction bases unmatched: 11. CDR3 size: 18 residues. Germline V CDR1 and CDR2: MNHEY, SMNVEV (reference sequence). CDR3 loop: CASSLPGLAGASTDTQYF. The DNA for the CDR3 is TGTGCCAGCAGTTTACCCGGCTTAGCGGGTGCTAGCACAGATACGCAGTATTTT.

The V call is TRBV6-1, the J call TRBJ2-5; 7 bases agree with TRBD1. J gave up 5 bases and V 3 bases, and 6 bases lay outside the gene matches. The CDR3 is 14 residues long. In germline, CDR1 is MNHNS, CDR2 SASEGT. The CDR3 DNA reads TGTGCCAGCAGTGATGGACAGGAGGTGGAGACCCAGTACTTC. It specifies CASSDGQEVETQYF.

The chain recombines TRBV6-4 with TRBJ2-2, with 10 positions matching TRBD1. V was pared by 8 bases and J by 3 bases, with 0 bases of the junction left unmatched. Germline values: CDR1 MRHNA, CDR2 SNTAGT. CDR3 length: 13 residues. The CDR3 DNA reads TGTGCCAGCGGGACAGGGGACACCGGGGAGCTGTTTTTT. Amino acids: CASGTGDTGELFF.

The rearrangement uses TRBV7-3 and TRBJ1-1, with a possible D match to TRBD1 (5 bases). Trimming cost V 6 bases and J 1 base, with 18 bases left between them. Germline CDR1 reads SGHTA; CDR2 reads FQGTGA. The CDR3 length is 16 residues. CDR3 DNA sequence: TGTGCCAGCAGTCTGTCCTCCGTCGGACAGAACACTGAAGCTTTCTTT. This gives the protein CASSLSSVGQNTEAFF.

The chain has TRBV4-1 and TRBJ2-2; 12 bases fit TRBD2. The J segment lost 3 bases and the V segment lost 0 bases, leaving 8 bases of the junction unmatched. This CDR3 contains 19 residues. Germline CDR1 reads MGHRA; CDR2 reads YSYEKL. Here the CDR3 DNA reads TGCGCCAGCAGCCAAGATTCTAGCGGGGGGGAAGGTGACACCGGGGAGCTGTTTTTT. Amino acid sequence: CASSQDSSGGEGDTGELFF.

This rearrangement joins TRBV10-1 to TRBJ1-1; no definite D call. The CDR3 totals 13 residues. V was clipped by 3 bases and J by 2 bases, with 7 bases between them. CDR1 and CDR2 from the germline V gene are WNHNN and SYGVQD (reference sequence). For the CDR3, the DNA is TGCGCCAGCAGTGAAAGACTTAACACTGAAGCTTTCTTT. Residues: CASSERLNTEAFF.

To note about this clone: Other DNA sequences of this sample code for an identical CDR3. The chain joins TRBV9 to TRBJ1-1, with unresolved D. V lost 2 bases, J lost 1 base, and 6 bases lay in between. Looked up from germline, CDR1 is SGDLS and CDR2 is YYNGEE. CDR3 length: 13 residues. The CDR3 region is CASSVAGNTEAFF. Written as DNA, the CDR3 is TGTGCCAGCAGCGTGGCAGGGAACACTGAAGCTTTCTTT.

DNA for the CDR3: TGTGCCAGCAGCTTAGCTCGTGGGACAGGGCGCACAGATACGCAGTATTTT. Translation: CASSLARGTGRTDTQYF. This rearrangement joins TRBV7-2 to TRBJ2-3, with 9 bases matching TRBD1. The V segment lost 0 bases and the J segment 1 base; nucleotides outside the gene matches: 5. Germline CDR1 SGHTA, CDR2 FQGNSA. The CDR3 is made up of 17 amino acids. The full variable domain, rest sourced from reference TRBV7-2 and TRBJ2-3, is GAGVSQSPSNKVTEKGKDVELRCDPISGHTALYWYRQSLGQGLEFLIYFQGNSAPDKSGLPSDRFSAERTGGSVSTLTIQRTQQEDSAVYLCASSLARGTGRTDTQYFGPGTRLTVL.

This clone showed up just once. The CDR3 here is CASSQDRLAARELFF. The CDR3 DNA reads TGCGCCAGCAGCCAAGATCGACTAGCCGCCAGGGAGCTGTTTTTT. This rearrangement joins TRBV4-1 to TRBJ2-2; TRBD2 matches 7 bases. Germline CDR1 MGHRA, CDR2 YSYEKL. With 0 bases clipped from V and 9 bases from J, the junction kept 7 bases outside the gene matches. This CDR3 spans 15 amino acids.

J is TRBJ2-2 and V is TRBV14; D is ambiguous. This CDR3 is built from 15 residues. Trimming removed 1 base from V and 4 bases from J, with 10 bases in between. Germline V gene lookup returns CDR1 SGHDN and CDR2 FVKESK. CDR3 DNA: TGTGCCAGCAGCCAAGTTAGGAGTATCACCGGGGAGCTGTTTTTT. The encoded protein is CASSQVRSITGELFF. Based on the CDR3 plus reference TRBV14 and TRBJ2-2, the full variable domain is EAGVTQFPSHSVIEKGQTVTLRCDPISGHDNLYWYRRVMGKEIKFLLHFVKESKQDESGMPNNRFLAERTGGTYSTLKVQPAELEDSGVYFCASSQVRSITGELFFGEGSRLTVL.

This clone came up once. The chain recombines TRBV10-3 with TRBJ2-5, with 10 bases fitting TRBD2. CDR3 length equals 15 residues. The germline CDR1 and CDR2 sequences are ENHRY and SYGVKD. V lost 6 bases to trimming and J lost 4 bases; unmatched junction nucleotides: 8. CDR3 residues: CAIRASGGNGETQYF. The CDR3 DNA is TGTGCCATCAGGGCTAGCGGGGGCAATGGAGAGACCCAGTACTTC.

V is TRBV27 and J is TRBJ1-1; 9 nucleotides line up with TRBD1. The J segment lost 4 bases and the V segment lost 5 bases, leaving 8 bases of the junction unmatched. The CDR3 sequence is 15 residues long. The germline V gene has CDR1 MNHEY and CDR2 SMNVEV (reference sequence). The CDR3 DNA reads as TGTGCCAGCAGTCCCTTGACAGGGGGAAGCACTGAAGCTTTCTTT. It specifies CASSPLTGGSTEAFF.

CDR3 coding DNA: TGTGCCACCAGTGACCCAAAACAGGGGAATCAGCCCCAGCATTTT. Protein sequence: CATSDPKQGNQPQHF. The rearrangement links TRBV24-1 to TRBJ1-5, with 7 positions matching TRBD1. The CDR3 length is 15 residues. CDR1 is KGHDR, CDR2 SFDVKD, per germline. J lost 4 bases, V lost 4 bases, and 6 bases had no gene match.

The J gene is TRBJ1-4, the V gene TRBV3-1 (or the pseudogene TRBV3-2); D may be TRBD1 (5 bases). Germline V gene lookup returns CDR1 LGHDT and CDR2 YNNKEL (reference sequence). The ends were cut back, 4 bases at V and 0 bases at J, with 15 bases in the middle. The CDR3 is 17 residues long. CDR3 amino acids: CASSRRRQTATNEKLFF. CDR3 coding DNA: TGTGCCAGCAGCCGACGCCGACAGACCGCAACTAATGAAAAACTGTTTTTT.

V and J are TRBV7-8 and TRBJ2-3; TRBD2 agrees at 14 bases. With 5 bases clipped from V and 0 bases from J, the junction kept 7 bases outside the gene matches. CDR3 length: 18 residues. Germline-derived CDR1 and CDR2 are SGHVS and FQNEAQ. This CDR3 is CASSEGTSGGISTDTQYF. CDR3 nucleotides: TGTGCCAGCAGCGAAGGGACTAGCGGGGGAATTAGCACAGATACGCAGTATTTT.

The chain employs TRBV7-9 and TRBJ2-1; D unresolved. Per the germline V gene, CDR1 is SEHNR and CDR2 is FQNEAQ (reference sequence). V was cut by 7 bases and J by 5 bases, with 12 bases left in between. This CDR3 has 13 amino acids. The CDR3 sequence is CASTPSQDNEQFF. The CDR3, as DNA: TGTGCCAGCACCCCTTCTCAGGACAATGAGCAGTTCTTC. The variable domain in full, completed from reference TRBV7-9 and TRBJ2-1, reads DTGVSQNPRHKITKRGQNVTFRCDPISEHNRLYWYRQTLGQGPEFLTYFQNEAQLEKSRLLSDRFSAERPKGSFSTLEIQRTEQGDSAMYLCASTPSQDNEQFFGPGTRLTVL.

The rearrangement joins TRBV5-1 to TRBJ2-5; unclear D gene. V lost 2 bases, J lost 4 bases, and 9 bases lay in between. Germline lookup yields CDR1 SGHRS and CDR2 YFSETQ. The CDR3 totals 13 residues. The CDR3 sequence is CASSFGSRETQYF. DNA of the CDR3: TGCGCCAGCAGCTTTGGCAGTCGAGAGACCCAGTACTTC.

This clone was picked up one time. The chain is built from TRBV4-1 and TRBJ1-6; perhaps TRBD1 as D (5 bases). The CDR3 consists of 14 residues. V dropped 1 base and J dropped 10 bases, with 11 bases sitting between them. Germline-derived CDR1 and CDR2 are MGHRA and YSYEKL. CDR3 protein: CASSQAGIGSPLHF. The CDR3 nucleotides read TGCGCCAGCAGCCAAGCAGGGATTGGGTCACCCCTCCACTTT.

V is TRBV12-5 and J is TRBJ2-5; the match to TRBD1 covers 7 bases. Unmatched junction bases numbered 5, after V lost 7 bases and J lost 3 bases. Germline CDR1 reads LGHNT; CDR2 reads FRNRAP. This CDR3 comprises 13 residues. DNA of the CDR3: TGTGCTAGTGCCGCGACAGGGAAAGAGACCCAGTACTTC. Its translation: CASAATGKETQYF.